The 2 T cell receptor beta chains listed next were all sequenced from one sample in a study of radiotherapy plus CTLA-4 blockade in lung cancer. Method: immunoSEQ multiplex PCR; TCRdb's copy keeps in-frame clones and lacks some. The table includes under 65,000 clones, about 80% detected once. This sample comprised peripheral blood, obtained from a patient treated with radiotherapy plus ipilimumab. Receptor source: a human donor with non-small cell lung cancer whose response to radiotherapy plus ipilimumab could not be evaluated.

This clone was seen only a few times. The chain joins TRBV18 to TRBJ1-1; 9 bases map to TRBD1. Germline loops: CDR1 KGHSH, CDR2 LQKENI. V lost 3 bases and J lost 0; bases outside the gene matches: 2. This CDR3 region has 15 residues. The CDR3 region is CASSPGQGMNTEAFF. The CDR3 DNA sequence: TGTGCCAGCTCACCGGGACAGGGAATGAACACTGAAGCTTTCTTT.

The chain links TRBV7-2 to TRBJ1-1, with 8 bases that match TRBD1. This CDR3 region has 16 residues. CDR1 and CDR2 (germline): SGHTA, FQGNSA. Trimming removed 2 bases from V and 7 bases from J; junction bases left unmatched: 12. DNA of the CDR3: TGTGCCAGCAGCTTAACCCGGAGGCAGGGGGCCGGTGAAGCTTTCTTT. This codes for CASSLTRRQGAGEAFF.